The subject of this entry is one T cell receptor (beta chain). Its antigen remains undetermined. Qualities for individual bases were not recorded, and no much larger clone is one base off. The data originate from a study of T cell responses to AZD1222 COVID-19 vaccine (dated by TCRdb to the early 2020s). Regarding the complete study: TCR sequencing covered about 230 trial participants: 207 given two doses of AZD1222 and approximately 25 given two doses of MenACWY control vaccine. Trial participants were enrolled by age into 18-55, 56-69 and 70-plus year subgroups, with 148, 28 and 57 TCR-sequenced participants respectively. The study at large found these results: CD4 TCRs associated with the vaccine covered the entire spike protein, and the dominant responses were in regions 160-218 and 743-854. After two AZD1222 doses, spike-specific TCR breadth and depth were significantly higher than at day 0 and than in MenACWY recipients. Only five or six AZD1222 recipients were SARS-CoV-2 seropositive at baseline, limiting conclusions about previously exposed vaccinees. Participants were mostly white British, with more females than males. The authors suggested clonal diversity may have been underestimated. Reportedly, close to half of the unique spike-specific TCRs recognized epitopes lying outside the regions that are mutated in the B.1.351 and B.1.1.7 variants. In the small 56-69-year group, the increase in depth fell short of significance, most likely because of low power. Because no day 14 peak-response samples were available, the repertoires could be characterized only after the peak T cell response.

V is cut back by 3 bases and J by 1 base, with 0 bases in the junction unmatched. The CDR3 starts with the cysteine, ends with the phenylalanine, and has 13 residues. Only the CDR3 region is kept as DNA, spanning 39 bases read in frame from base 1. As encoded in the germline V gene, CDR1 is SGDLS while CDR2 is YYNGEE. The CDR3 regions of human TCRbeta chains were analyzed by immunosequencing. Concerning the study's data processing: Repertoire TCRs were matched against a reference library of SARS-CoV-2-specific TCRs generated with the MIRA antigen-specificity platform. Breadth was defined as the fraction of unique TCRs that were SARS-CoV-2-associated. Depth was defined as the fraction of total T cells that were SARS-CoV-2-associated. Using the MIRA data, each spike-specific TCR was mapped to the spike region that the TCR reacts to and placed in a CD4 or CD8 class. Log10-transformed breadth and depth values were compared by one-way ANOVA with Sidak's multiple comparisons tests. What TCRdb holds here is the immuneACCESS table cut down to in-frame rearrangements. Part of the clones is not present; checked against another copy, under half of the missing clones reflect an unresolved V gene, and the others are unexplained. V, J and clone size derive from that table, while D and trimming were established from the DNA sequence. This sample has about 86,000 clones in its table, and 88% of those were observed once. Clones ranked in the top ten supply about 7.1% of the sample.

The time point label, read with the paper, signifies: about 28 days (+/-7) after the second vaccine dose. AZD1222 recipients given second doses at about 4 weeks or at about 12 weeks were pooled, since spike-specific TCR depth and breadth were not found to differ between the two schedules. The vaccinee samples were drawn from two UK trials, COV001 and COV002, one of which was a single-blind randomized controlled phase 2/3 trial testing AZD1222 (ChAdOx1 nCoV-19) in healthy adults. Trial participant PBMC samples were collected at day 0 and day 28 after the second dose for TCRbeta chain sequencing. Sequenced here: peripheral blood, sampled 28 days after the second AZD1222 dose. The clonotype originates from an adult who received the AZD1222 COVID-19 vaccine. This chain is built from TRBV9 and TRBJ1-1, with 7 central nucleotides matching TRBD1. The nucleotide sequence is given as TGTGCCAGCAGCGACAGGGGGAACACTGAAGCTTTCTTT. It encodes CASSDRGNTEAFF.